Listed below are T cell receptor beta chains from one sample, sequenced in a study of blood T cell repertoires in COVID-19. Sequencing was performed with immunoSEQ multiplex PCR; in TCRdb, only in-frame clones are kept and a portion is missing. The sample lists about 43,000 clones; around 80% were seen once. Sequencing was done on a sample of peripheral blood. Receptors were obtained from a woman in her sixties with acute or convalescent COVID-19. CDR3s include the opening cysteine and the closing phenylalanine or tryptophan.

v_gene | CDR3aa
TRBV6-2/TRBV6-3 | CASSYQILASYNEQFF
TRBV6-5 | CASGRTGPTDTQYF
TRBV23-1 | CASSQDHRALSNYGYTF
TRBV6-5 | CASRDSPTRGVEQYF
TRBV4-2 | CASSRMTGLNTEAFF
TRBV6-1 | CASSESELAGEQYF
TRBV9 | CASSDGQGSVGYTF
TRBV7-6 | CASSSRGSVYNEQFF
TRBV7-2 | CASSPRTGDTYYNSPLHF
TRBV6-5 | CASSQRGSNEKLFF
TRBV13 | CASSLGTGLPTNEKLFF
TRBV5-4 | CASSGGVSYEQYF
TRBV14 | CASSPFRGTGSTEAFF
TRBV19 | CASSQNSGSNQPQHF
TRBV19 | CASPAGSGNTIYF
TRBV5-6 | CASSMSGGGEQFF
TRBV24-1 | CATRPGVNEQYF
TRBV7-2 | CASSTRQANEQFF
TRBV7-9 | CASSRTTAEAFF
TRBV20-1 | CSAPREDGYTF
TRBV7-9 | CASTPGSGNTIYF
TRBV6-5 | CASSKTGGHQPQHF
TRBV11-2 | CASSLDGVQPQHF
TRBV9 | CASSVGGAYSYEQYF
TRBV2 | CASSGGQLREPQHF
TRBV2 | CASGGWDTGELFF
TRBV7-9 | CASSLGPERGSHNSPLHF
TRBV5-5 | CASSPKQGANLFTDTQYF
TRBV12-3/TRBV12-4 | CASSLTGYDEQYF
TRBV23-1 | CASSQSPAGAGNTIYF
TRBV6-4 | CASSHERGNEQFF
TRBV3-1/TRBV3-2 | CASSLQGRPFF
TRBV25-1 | CASSESGGDYGYTF
TRBV19 | CASSKLPGQGNTEAFF
TRBV6-6 | CASSPGQGGQYF
TRBV4-3 | CASSQGAQFNYGYTF
TRBV5-1 | CASREGGGNTEAFF
TRBV5-1 | CASSLGLNTGELFF
TRBV19 | CASSIMEGGENIQYF
TRBV4-2 | CASSQGLAEETQYF
TRBV5-6 | CASSGRFDRGEETQYF
TRBV9 | CASSVEVRAVGYTF
TRBV24-1 | CATSDPAPGEGEKLFF
TRBV30 | CAWSVPGNNNQPQHF
TRBV10-3 | CATAGESNTIYF
TRBV29-1 | CSVDRGAHTEAFF
TRBV19 | CASSQQGYNYGYTF
TRBV6-2/TRBV6-3 | CASSLGQDLMNTEAFF
TRBV9 | CASSVGLAAAYNEQFF
TRBV5-6 | CASSFGTGDYEQYF
TRBV19 | CASSIGRANQPQHF
TRBV7-2 | CASSTGPAAGGHYEQFF